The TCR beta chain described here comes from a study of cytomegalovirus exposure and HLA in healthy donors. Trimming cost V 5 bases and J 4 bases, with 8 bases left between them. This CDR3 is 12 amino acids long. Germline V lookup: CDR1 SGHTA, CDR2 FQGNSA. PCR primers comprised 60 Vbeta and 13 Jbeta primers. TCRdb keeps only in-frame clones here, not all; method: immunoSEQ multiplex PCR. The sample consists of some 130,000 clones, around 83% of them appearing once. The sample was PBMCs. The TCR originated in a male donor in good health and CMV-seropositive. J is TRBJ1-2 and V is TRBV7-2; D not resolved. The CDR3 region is CASSILSYGYTF. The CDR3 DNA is TGTGCCAGCAGCATACTAAGCTATGGCTACACCTTC. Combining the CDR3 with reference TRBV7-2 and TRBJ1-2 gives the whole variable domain GAGVSQSPSNKVTEKGKDVELRCDPISGHTALYWYRQSLGQGLEFLIYFQGNSAPDKSGLPSDRFSAERTGGSVSTLTIQRTQQEDSAVYLCASSILSYGYTFGSGTRLTVV.